The clone carrying this T cell receptor beta chain has a handful of counts. What it recognizes is unknown. The beta constant-region primer was an equimolar mix of two oligonucleotides covering TRBC1 and TRBC2. Four rounds of PCR amplified the ligated cDNA using nested alpha and beta constant-region primers plus SP2. Via MiXCR, TCRdb re-called the UMI-ligation and nested PCR reads, giving one row per CDR3 protein. The data contain 85,000 to 130,000 distinct CDR3 sequences, about 14% of them singletons. CMV status came from CD4+ IFNgamma after overnight CMV lysate stimulation. Sequential positive selection took CD4 T cells first, then CD8 T cells. This CDR3 is 15 amino acids long. Trimming at V came to 5 bases and at J to 5 bases, leaving 11 bases not matched to a gene. Germline CDR1 is SEHNR and CDR2 is FQNEAQ (reference sequence). The data were obtained in a study of naive and memory T cell subsets. Whole-study results and caveats: No ground truth validated the naive and memory repertoire findings. From naive to CM, EM and EMRA, diversity decreased and Gini increased. Possibly reflecting memory cells re-expressing CD45RA, a few larger clonotypes occurred in naive repertoires, especially CD8.

Sequenced material: naive CD8+ T cells from blood. This sequence originates from a human donor in good health. V gene TRBV7-9 combines with J gene TRBJ2-7, with TRBD1 matching over 8 bases. CDR3 loop: CASSPMDRVRNEQYF. CDR3 sequence (DNA): TGTGCCAGCAGCCCCATGGACAGGGTTCGCAACGAGCAGTACTTC. Based on the CDR3 plus reference TRBV7-9 and TRBJ2-7, the full variable domain is DTGVSQNPRHKITKRGQNVTFRCDPISEHNRLYWYRQTLGQGPEFLTYFQNEAQLEKSRLLSDRFSAERPKGSFSTLEIQRTEQGDSAMYLCASSPMDRVRNEQYFGPGTRLTVT.